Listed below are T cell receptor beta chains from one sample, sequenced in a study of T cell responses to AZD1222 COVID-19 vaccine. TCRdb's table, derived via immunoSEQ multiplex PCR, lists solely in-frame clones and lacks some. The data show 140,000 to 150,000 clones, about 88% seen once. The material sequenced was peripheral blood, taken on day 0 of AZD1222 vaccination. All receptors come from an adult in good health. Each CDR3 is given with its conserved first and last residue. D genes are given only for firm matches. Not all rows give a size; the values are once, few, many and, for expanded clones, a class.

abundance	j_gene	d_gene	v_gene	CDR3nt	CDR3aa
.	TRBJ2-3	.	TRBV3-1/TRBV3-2	TGTGCCAGCAGCCAGGGAGCCTCTAAAGGCACAGATACGCAGTATTTT	CASSQGASKGTDTQYF
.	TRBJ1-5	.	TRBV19	TGTGCCAGTAGTAACCGGGACAGCAATCAGCCCCAGCATTTT	CASSNRDSNQPQHF
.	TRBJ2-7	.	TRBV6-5	TGTGCCAGCAGTTACTCGGGCCCCTACGAGCAGTACTTC	CASSYSGPYEQYF
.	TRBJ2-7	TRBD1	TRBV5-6	TGTGCCAGCAGCTGGGACAGGGTGAAAACCTACGAGCAGTACTTC	CASSWDRVKTYEQYF
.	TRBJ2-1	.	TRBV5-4	TGTGCCAGCAGAAAGGCGGCTGAGCAGTTCTTC	CASRKAAEQFF
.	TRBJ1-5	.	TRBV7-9	TGTGCCAGCAAGGGACCTAACGGCAATCAGCCCCAGCATTTT	CASKGPNGNQPQHF
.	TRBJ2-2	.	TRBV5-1	TGCGCCAGCAGCTCCAGGGGGGGGAACACCGGGGAGCTGTTTTTT	CASSSRGGNTGELFF
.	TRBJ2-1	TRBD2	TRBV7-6	TGTGCCAGCAGCTTACGGACTAGCGGGAGGTACAATGAGCAGTTCTTC	CASSLRTSGRYNEQFF
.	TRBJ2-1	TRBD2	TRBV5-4	TGTGCCAGCAGCTTGGAACTAGCGATGGATGAGCAGTTCTTC	CASSLELAMDEQFF
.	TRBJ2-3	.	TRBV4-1	TGCGCCAGCAGCCAGGGTTTGGTCTGGGGGTATACGCAGTATTTT	CASSQGLVWGYTQYF
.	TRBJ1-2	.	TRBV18	TGTGCCAGCTCACCGGACCGGAACAGTCATGAGGGGACCTATGGCTACACCTTC	CASSPDRNSHEGTYGYTF
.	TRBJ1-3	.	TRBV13	TGTGCCAGCAGCTTACGGGGGAGCCCAGGAAACACCATATATTTT	CASSLRGSPGNTIYF
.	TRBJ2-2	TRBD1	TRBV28	TGTGCCAGCAGTCCGGGACAGGGGACCGGGGAGCTGTTTTTT	CASSPGQGTGELFF
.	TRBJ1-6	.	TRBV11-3	TGTGCCAGCAGCCCCTCGTCCTATTCACCCCTCCACTTT	CASSPSSYSPLHF
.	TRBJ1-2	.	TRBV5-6	TGTGCCAGCAGCCGTCGACAGAGTAAAAACTATGGCTACACCTTC	CASSRRQSKNYGYTF
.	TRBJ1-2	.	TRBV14	TGTGCCAGCAGCCAAGCCAGGGCGCATGGCTACACCTTC	CASSQARAHGYTF
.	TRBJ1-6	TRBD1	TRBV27	TGTGCCAGCAGCCCCCGACAGGGGGCTAATAATTCACCCCTCCACTTT	CASSPRQGANNSPLHF
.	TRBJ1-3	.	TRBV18	TGTGCCAGCTCACCAATGGAACAGACTTCTGGAAACACCATATATTTT	CASSPMEQTSGNTIYF
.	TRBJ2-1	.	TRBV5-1	TGCGCCAGCAGCTGGCTGGATTTTAGCTCCTACAATGAGCAGTTCTTC	CASSWLDFSSYNEQFF
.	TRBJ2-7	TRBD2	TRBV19	TGTGCCAGTAGTTCGCCGGGAGGGCCCTCGAGGTACGAGCAGTACTTC	CASSSPGGPSRYEQYF
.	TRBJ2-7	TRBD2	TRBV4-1	TGCGCCAGCAGCCAGCCCGGGACTAGCGGTCACGAGCAGTACTTC	CASSQPGTSGHEQYF
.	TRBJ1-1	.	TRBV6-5	TGTGCCAGCAGCCACCGGGGCACTGAAGCTTTCTTT	CASSHRGTEAFF
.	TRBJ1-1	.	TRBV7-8	TGTGCCAGCAACGAAGTCGGTCGGGGTGAAGCTTTCTTT	CASNEVGRGEAFF
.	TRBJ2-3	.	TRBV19	TGTGCCAGTAGAATCTCGGCAGTAGGAACAGATACGCAGTATTTT	CASRISAVGTDTQYF
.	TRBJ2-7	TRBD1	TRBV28	TGTGCCACGGGATCCGGGACAGGAATTTCCTACGAGCAGTACTTC	CATGSGTGISYEQYF
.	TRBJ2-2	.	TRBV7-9	TGTGCCAGCAGCTTGGCGGAATCGAACACCGGGGAGCTGTTTTTT	CASSLAESNTGELFF
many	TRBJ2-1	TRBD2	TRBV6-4	TGTGCCAGCAGCGGGAACGCCGGGACTAGCAATGAGCAGTTCTTC	CASSGNAGTSNEQFF
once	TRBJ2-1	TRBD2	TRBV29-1	TGCAGCGTTGGGACTAGCGGGAGGATCGGAAATGAGCAGTTCTTC	CSVGTSGRIGNEQFF
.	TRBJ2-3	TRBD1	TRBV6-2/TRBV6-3	TGTGCCAGCAGCCCCGGGACAGGGGCAGATACGCAGTATTTT	CASSPGTGADTQYF
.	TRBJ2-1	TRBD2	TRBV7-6	TGTGCCAGCAGCCTAGGGACTAGCGGGAGGGTAGTGGATGAGCAGTTCTTC	CASSLGTSGRVVDEQFF
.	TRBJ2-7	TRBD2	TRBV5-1	TGCGCCAGCCGACTAGCGGGAGGAAACGGGGCCTACGAGCAGTACTTC	CASRLAGGNGAYEQYF
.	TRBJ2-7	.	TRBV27	TGTGCCAGCAGTCTTTTCAGCTCCTACGAGCAGTACTTC	CASSLFSSYEQYF
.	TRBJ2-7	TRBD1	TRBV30	TGTGCCTGGAGTGTACGAAGAGGGGGCCAAAGCTCCTACGAGCAGTACTTC	CAWSVRRGGQSSYEQYF
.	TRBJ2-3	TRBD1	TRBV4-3	TGCGCCAGCAGCCAAGATATGGGACAGGGTACAGATACGCAGTATTTT	CASSQDMGQGTDTQYF
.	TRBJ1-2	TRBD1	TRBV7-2	TGTGCCAGCAGCTTAGGGGCAGGGGGCGGTATTAGCGGCTACACCTTC	CASSLGAGGGISGYTF
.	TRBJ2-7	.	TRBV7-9	TGTGCCAGCAGCCGGGGAGTTTCCTACGAGCAGTACTTC	CASSRGVSYEQYF
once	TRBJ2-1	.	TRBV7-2	TGTGCCAGCAGCTTAGCGATTGTCCCAAGGCAGTTCTTC	CASSLAIVPRQFF
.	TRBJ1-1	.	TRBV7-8	TGTGCCAGCAGCCGTTACGGCGGTTCTGAAGCTTTCTTT	CASSRYGGSEAFF